A single sample gave rise to the 14 T cell receptor beta chains below, sequenced in a study of CD8+ T cells in alopecia areata. Extracted RNA was reverse transcribed, and the resulting cDNA served as sequencing template. Sequencing was performed with immunoSEQ multiplex PCR; in TCRdb, only in-frame clones are kept and a portion is missing. There are over 150,000 clones in the sample; less than 80% occur only once, and 12% to 15% lies in the top ten. Treatment noted: oral pan-JAK inhibitor, 5-10 mg twice daily. The material was CD4+ T cells sorted from blood, obtained at week 24, from a patient treated with tofacitinib. These receptors were taken from a human donor with alopecia areata.

The V and J genes are TRBV29-1 and TRBJ1-1, with TRBD1 identical over 11 bases. CDR3 length: 16 amino acids. With V trimmed by 4 bases and J by 1 base, 8 bases remained unmatched. Germline assignment: CDR1 SQVTM and CDR2 ANQGSEA. The CDR3 DNA reads TGCAGCGTTGGGAGGTGGGACAGGGGGAAGAACACTGAAGCTTTCTTT. Protein sequence: CSVGRWDRGKNTEAFF.

V gene TRBV29-1 combines with J gene TRBJ2-5; the D is unclear. The J call is uncertain, as TRBJ2-7 better fits the DNA end. The CDR3 sequence is 12 residues long. Looked up from germline, CDR1 is SQVTM and CDR2 is ANQGSEA. The CDR3 DNA reads as TGCAGCGCCGGAAATCGGGTCTACGAGCAGTACTTC. Encoded protein: CSAGNRVYEQYF.

The rearrangement joins TRBV2 to TRBJ2-3; the match to TRBD1 covers 7 bases. V lost 5 bases, J lost 1 base, and 3 bases stayed unmatched. Germline CDR1 is SNHLY and CDR2 is FYNNEI. The CDR3 covers 14 residues. CDR3 nucleotide sequence: TGTGCCAGCAGTAGGGACAGAGGCACAGATACGCAGTATTTT. This sequence encodes CASSRDRGTDTQYF. Based on the CDR3 plus reference TRBV2 and TRBJ2-3, the full variable domain is EPEVTQTPSHQVTQMGQEVILRCVPISNHLYFYWYRQILGQKVEFLVSFYNNEISEKSEIFDDQFSVERPDGSNFTLKIRSTKLEDSAMYFCASSRDRGTDTQYFGPGTRLTVL.

This clone was observed a few times. The chain links TRBV29-1 to TRBJ2-5; 9 bases align to TRBD2. V was pared by 4 bases and J by 0 bases, with 0 bases of the junction left unmatched. Germline CDR1 is SQVTM and CDR2 is ANQGSEA. The CDR3 is 13 amino acids. This CDR3 reads CSVGLADQETQYF. CDR3 DNA: TGCAGCGTTGGACTAGCGGACCAAGAGACCCAGTACTTC.

In this sample, this clone turned up a few times. CDR3 sequence reads: CASSPGPGDYEQYF. CDR3 coding DNA: TGCGCCAGCAGCCCGGGCCCGGGGGACTACGAGCAGTACTTC. The V and J genes are TRBV5-1 and TRBJ2-7; perhaps TRBD2 as D (6 bases). This CDR3 spans 14 amino acids. The germline gives CDR1 SGHRS, CDR2 YFSETQ. The V end lost 4 bases, the J end lost 3 bases, and 14 bases lay between the germline ends.

V is TRBV29-1 and J is TRBJ1-1; tentative D call: TRBD1 (5 bases). Germline CDR1 reads SQVTM; CDR2 reads ANQGSEA. The CDR3 length is 11 residues. V lost 7 bases and J 6 bases, leaving 12 bases between the germline ends. CDR3 sequence reads: CSASKGPEAFF. The CDR3 coding sequence is TGCAGCGCCTCGAAGGGGCCTGAAGCTTTCTTT.

The chain links TRBV27 to TRBJ1-2, with TRBD1 as a possible D gene (5 bases). Germline V CDR1 and CDR2: MNHEY, SMNVEV (reference sequence). Deletions cut 4 bases from V and 5 bases from J, with 20 bases between. The CDR3 totals 16 residues. CDR3 sequence: CASSSPIPGRLYGYTF. As DNA, the CDR3 is TGTGCCAGCAGTTCTCCAATCCCGGGACGGCTTTATGGCTACACCTTC.

As concerns this clone: The DNA is omitted, as the CDR3 cannot be located on it reliably, and the CDR3 follows TCRdb's listing. The chain has TRBV9 and TRBJ1-1; TRBD1, the table's D call, lacks a check against the DNA. The CDR3 totals 15 residues, both ends included. Germline V gene lookup returns CDR1 SGDLS and CDR2 YYNGEE. The CDR3 here is CASSVAVGQGAKTFF.

The chain employs TRBV7-9 and TRBJ1-5; maybe TRBD1 (6 bases). The CDR3 has 17 residues. The germline V gene has CDR1 SEHNR and CDR2 FQNEAQ (reference sequence). Trimming removed 2 bases from V and 3 bases from J, with 17 bases in between. In DNA form, the CDR3 reads TGTGCCAGCAGCTTACCCTACAGGGAAAGGGACAATCAGCCCCAGCATTTT. Its translation is CASSLPYRERDNQPQHF.

This CDR3 reads CASSALWGVGGANVLTF. The CDR3 DNA reads as TGTGCCAGCAGTGCCCTTTGGGGGGTCGGCGGGGCCAACGTCCTGACTTTC. The chain joins TRBV27 to TRBJ2-6; perhaps TRBD2 as D (6 bases). CDR3 length: 17 residues. The germline CDR1 and CDR2 sequences are MNHEY and SMNVEV (reference sequence). V was clipped by 5 bases and J by 4 bases, with 18 bases between them.

CDR3 region: CASSEGGVQYF. The CDR3 DNA reads TGTGCCAGCAGTGAAGGGGGGGTGCAGTACTTC. This chain connects TRBV25-1 to TRBJ2-7; TRBD2 matches at 7 bases. Germline CDR1 MGHDK, CDR2 SYGVNS. The CDR3 covers 11 residues. V lost 2 bases to trimming and J lost 9 bases; unmatched junction nucleotides: 1.

This clone was found a few times. The chain's CDR3 is CASSLRRGGANIQYF. As DNA, the CDR3 is TGTGCCAGCAGCTTGCGGCGGGGGGGCGCAAACATTCAGTACTTC. The rearrangement joins TRBV5-5 to TRBJ2-4, with TRBD2 identical over 9 bases. Trimming at V came to 1 base and at J to 6 bases, leaving 5 bases not matched to a gene. The germline CDR1 and CDR2 sequences are SGHKS and YYEKEE (reference sequence). The CDR3 runs 15 residues.

This clone came up a few times. The gene calls are TRBV29-1 and TRBJ2-7; weak D call: TRBD2 (5 bases). V gave up 6 bases and J gave up 3 bases, with 18 bases separating them. Germline CDR1 and CDR2: SQVTM and ANQGSEA. CDR3 length: 14 amino acids. This chain's CDR3 is CSVEVRWGNYEQYF. The CDR3 DNA reads TGCAGCGTGGAGGTGAGGTGGGGTAACTACGAGCAGTACTTC.

V and J are TRBV6-5 and TRBJ2-2, with 8 bases lining up with TRBD1. The CDR3 totals 16 residues. The V gene end was trimmed by 3 bases and the J gene end by 1 base; junction bases not matched to a gene: 4. The V gene's germline CDR1 is MNHEY and CDR2 SVGAGI. The CDR3 sequence: CASSYARGRNTGELFF. The CDR3, as DNA: TGTGCCAGCAGTTATGCCAGGGGGCGGAACACCGGGGAGCTGTTTTTT.